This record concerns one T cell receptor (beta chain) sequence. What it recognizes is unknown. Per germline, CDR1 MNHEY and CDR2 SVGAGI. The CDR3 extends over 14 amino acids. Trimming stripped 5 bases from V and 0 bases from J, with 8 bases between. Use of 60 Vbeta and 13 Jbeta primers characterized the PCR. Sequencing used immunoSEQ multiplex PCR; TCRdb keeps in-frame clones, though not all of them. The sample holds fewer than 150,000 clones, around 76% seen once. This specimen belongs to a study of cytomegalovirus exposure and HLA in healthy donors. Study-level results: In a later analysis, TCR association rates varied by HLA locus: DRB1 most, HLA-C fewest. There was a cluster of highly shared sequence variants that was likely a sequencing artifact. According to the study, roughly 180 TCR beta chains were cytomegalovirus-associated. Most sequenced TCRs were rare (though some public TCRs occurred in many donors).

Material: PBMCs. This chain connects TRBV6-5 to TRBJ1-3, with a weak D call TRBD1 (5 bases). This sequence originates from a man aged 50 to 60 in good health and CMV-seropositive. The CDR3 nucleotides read TGTGCCAGCAGTACAGGATACTCTGGAAACACCATATATTTT. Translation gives CASSTGYSGNTIYF.